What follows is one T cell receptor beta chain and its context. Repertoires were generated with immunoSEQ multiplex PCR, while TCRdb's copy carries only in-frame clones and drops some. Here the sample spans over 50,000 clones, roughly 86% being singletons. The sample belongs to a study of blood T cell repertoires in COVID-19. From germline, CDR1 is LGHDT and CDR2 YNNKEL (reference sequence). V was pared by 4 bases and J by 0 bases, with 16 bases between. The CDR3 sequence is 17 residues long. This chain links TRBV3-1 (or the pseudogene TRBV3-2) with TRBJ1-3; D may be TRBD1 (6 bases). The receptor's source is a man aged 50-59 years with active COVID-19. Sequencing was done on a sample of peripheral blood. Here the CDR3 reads CASSRTEVHLSGNTIYF. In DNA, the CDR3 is TGTGCCAGCAGCCGGACAGAGGTTCACCTCTCTGGAAACACCATATATTTT.